Included here is one T cell receptor (beta chain) sequence, with context. Other nucleotide sequences from this sample produce the same CDR3. The germline CDR1 and CDR2 sequences are SGHRS and YFSETQ. V was pared by 3 bases and J by 1 base, with 3 bases of the junction left unmatched. The CDR3 is made up of 15 amino acids. The sample originates from a study of T cells in tumors and immune-related adverse events. Sequenced by immunoSEQ multiplex PCR; TCRdb stores in-frame clones only, minus some. The table shows roughly 20,000 clones, with around nine tenths occurring only once. This TCR came from a female donor with metastatic renal cell carcinoma. This material consisted of lymph node tissue, taken from a patient treated with anti-PD-1 therapy. The chain employs TRBV5-1 and TRBJ2-2; 7 bases are a match to TRBD1. The CDR3 loop reads CASSSGQVNTGELFF. The CDR3, as DNA: TGCGCCAGCAGCTCCGGACAGGTGAACACCGGGGAGCTGTTTTTT.